The 3 T cell receptor beta chains listed next were all sequenced from one sample in a study of blood T cell repertoires in COVID-19. Sequenced by immunoSEQ multiplex PCR; TCRdb stores in-frame clones only, minus some. In the table there are 93,000 or so clones, 84% of which are singletons. Input material: peripheral blood. The origin of the receptors is a human donor in a cohort sampled during active COVID-19.

J is TRBJ1-2 and V is TRBV11-3, with a weak D call TRBD1 (6 bases). Germline V gives CDR1 SGHNT, CDR2 YENEEA. The length of the CDR3 is 14 residues. V lost 4 bases to trimming and J lost 8 bases, with 17 bases between them. The CDR3 spells CASSSGRGAAGYTF. For the CDR3, the DNA is TGTGCCAGCAGCTCAGGGAGGGGGGCTGCCGGCTACACCTTC.

The chain couples TRBV11-2 to TRBJ1-1, with TRBD1 identical over 9 bases. CDR3 length equals 14 residues. Germline-derived CDR1 and CDR2 are SGHAT and FQNNGV. V lost 5 bases, J lost 5 bases, and 6 bases stayed unmatched. CDR3 sequence: CASSTTGGLTEAFF. The CDR3 region has the DNA TGTGCCAGCAGCACCACAGGGGGCCTGACTGAAGCTTTCTTT.

This clone was counted between two and nine times. The rearrangement links TRBV27 to TRBJ1-6; 7 bases line up with TRBD1. Unmatched junction bases numbered 10, after V lost 6 bases and J lost 5 bases. The V gene's germline CDR1 is MNHEY and CDR2 SMNVEV (reference sequence). The CDR3 has 16 residues. CDR3 coding DNA: TGTGCCAGCAGAGAAATAGCCGGGACAGATAATTCACCCCTCCACTTT. This sequence encodes CASREIAGTDNSPLHF.